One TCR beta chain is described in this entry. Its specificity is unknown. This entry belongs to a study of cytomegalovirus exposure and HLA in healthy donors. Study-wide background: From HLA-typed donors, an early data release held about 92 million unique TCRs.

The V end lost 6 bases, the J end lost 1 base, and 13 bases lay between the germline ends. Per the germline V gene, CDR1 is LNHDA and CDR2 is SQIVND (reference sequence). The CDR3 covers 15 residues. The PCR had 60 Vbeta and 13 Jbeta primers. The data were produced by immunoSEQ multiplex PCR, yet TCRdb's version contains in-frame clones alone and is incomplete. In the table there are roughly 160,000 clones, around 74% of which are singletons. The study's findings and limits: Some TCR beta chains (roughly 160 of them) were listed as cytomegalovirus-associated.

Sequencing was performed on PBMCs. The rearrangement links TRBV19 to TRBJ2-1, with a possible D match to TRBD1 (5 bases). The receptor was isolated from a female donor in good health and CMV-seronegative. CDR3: CASSTWSGSYNEQFF. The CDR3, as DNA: TGTGCCAGTAGCACCTGGTCAGGGTCCTACAATGAGCAGTTCTTC.